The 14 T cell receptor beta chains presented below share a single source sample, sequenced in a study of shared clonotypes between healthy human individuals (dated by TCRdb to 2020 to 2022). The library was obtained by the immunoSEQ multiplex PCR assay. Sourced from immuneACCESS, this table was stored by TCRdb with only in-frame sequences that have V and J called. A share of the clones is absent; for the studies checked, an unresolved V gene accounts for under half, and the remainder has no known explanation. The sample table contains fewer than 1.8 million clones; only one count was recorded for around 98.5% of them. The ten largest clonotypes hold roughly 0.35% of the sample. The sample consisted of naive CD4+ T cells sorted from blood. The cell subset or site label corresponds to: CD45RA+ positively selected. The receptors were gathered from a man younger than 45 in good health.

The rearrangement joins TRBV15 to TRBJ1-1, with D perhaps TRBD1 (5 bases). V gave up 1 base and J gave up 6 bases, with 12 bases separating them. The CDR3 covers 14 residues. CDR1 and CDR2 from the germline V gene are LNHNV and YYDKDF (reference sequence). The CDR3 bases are TGTGCCACCAGCAGAGGATCAGGGAGCGCTGAAGCTTTCTTT. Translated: CATSRGSGSAEAFF.

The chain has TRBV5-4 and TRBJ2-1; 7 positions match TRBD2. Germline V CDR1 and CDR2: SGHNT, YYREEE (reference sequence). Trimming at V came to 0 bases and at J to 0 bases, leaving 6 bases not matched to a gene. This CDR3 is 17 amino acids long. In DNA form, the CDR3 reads TGTGCCAGCAGCTTGGCCCTGGGAGGGCCCTCCTACAATGAGCAGTTCTTC. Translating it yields CASSLALGGPSYNEQFF.

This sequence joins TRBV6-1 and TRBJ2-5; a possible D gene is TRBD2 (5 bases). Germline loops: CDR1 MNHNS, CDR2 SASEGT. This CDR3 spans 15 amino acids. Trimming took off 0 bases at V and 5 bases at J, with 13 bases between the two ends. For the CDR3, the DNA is TGTGCCAGCAGTGAAGCAATCGGGGTAGTGGAGACCCAGTACTTC. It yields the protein CASSEAIGVVETQYF.

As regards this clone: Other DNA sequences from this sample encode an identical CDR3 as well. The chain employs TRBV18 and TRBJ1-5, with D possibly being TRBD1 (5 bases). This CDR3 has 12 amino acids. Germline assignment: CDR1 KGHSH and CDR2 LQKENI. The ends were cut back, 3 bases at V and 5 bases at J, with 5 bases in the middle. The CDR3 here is CASSPGDQPQHF. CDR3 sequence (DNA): TGTGCCAGCTCACCGGGGGATCAGCCCCAGCATTTT.

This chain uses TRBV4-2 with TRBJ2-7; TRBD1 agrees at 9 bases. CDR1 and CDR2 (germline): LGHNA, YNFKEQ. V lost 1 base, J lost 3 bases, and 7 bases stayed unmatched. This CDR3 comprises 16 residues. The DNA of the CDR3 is TGTGCCAGCAGCCAAGGCCCCGGGACAGGGCTCTACGAGCAGTACTTC. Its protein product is CASSQGPGTGLYEQYF.

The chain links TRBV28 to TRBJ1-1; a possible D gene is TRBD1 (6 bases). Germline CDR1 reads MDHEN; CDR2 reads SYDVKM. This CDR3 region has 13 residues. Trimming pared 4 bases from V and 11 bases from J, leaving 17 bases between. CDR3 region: CASSSGTPRLAFF. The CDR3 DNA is TGTGCCAGCAGTTCCGGGACACCTCGGTTGGCTTTCTTT.

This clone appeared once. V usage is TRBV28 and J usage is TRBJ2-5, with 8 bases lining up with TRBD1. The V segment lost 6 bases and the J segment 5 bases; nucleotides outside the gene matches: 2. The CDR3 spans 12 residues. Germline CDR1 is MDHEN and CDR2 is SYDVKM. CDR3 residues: CASRTGGETQYF. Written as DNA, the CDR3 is TGTGCCAGCAGAACAGGGGGGGAGACCCAGTACTTC.

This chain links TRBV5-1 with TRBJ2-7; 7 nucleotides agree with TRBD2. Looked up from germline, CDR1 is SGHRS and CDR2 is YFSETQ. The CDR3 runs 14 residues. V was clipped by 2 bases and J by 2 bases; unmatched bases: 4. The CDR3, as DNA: TGCGCCAGCAGCTTCGGGGGGTTCGCCTACGAGCAGTACTTC. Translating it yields CASSFGGFAYEQYF.

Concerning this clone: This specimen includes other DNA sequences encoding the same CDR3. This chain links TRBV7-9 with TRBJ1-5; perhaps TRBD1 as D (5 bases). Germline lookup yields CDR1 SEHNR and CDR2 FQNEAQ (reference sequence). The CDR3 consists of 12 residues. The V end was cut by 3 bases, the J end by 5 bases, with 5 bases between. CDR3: CASSLGDQPQHF. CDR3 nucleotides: TGTGCCAGCAGCTTGGGGGATCAGCCCCAGCATTTT.

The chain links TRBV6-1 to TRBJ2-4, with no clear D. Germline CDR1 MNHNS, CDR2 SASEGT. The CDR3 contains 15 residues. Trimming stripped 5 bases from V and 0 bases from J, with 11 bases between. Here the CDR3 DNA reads TGTGCCAGCAGTTTACAGCCGCTAGCCAAAAACATTCAGTACTTC. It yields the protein CASSLQPLAKNIQYF.

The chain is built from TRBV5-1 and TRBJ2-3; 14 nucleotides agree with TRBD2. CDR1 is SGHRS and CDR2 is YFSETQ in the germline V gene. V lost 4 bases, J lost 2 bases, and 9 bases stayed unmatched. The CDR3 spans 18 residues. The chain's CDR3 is CASSAGLAGGAATDTQYF. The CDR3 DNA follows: TGCGCCAGCAGCGCCGGACTAGCGGGAGGAGCTGCCACAGATACGCAGTATTTT.

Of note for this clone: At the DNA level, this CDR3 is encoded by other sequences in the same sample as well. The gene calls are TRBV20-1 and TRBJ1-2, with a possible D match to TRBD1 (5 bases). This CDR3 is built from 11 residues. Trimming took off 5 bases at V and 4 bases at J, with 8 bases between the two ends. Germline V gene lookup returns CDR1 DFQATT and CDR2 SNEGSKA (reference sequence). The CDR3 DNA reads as TGCAGTGCTTTAACAGGCTATGGCTACACCTTC. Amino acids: CSALTGYGYTF.

CDR3 DNA: TGTGCCAGCAGCGCCCGGGACACCTCGGCCTACGAGCAGTACTTC. Protein sequence: CASSARDTSAYEQYF. This chain connects TRBV9 to TRBJ2-7; tentatively, D is TRBD1 (6 bases). Trimming took off 3 bases at V and 2 bases at J, with 15 bases between the two ends. The CDR3 totals 15 residues. Germline V gene sequence: CDR1 SGDLS, CDR2 YYNGEE.

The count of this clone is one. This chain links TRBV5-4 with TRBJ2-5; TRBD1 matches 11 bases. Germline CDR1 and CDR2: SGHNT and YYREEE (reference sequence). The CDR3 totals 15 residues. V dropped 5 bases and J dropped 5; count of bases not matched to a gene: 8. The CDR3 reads CASRSGQGAGETQYF. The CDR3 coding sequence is TGTGCCAGCAGATCAGGACAGGGGGCAGGGGAGACCCAGTACTTC. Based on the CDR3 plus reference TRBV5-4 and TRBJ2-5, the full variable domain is ETGVTQSPTHLIKTRGQQVTLRCSSQSGHNTVSWYQQALGQGPQFIFQYYREEENGRGNFPPRFSGLQFPNYSSELNVNALELDDSALYLCASRSGQGAGETQYFGPGTRLLVL.